Listed below are T cell receptor beta chains from one sample, sequenced in a study of cytomegalovirus exposure and HLA in healthy donors. Data came from immunoSEQ multiplex PCR; TCRdb stores just in-frame clones and leaves some out. The table lists some 120,000 clones, approximately 70% of them singletons. Sequenced input: PBMCs. Receptor source: a woman aged 25 to 39 in good health and CMV-seronegative. CDR3s include the opening cysteine and the closing phenylalanine or tryptophan. The D gene is left open where the match is weak. Some rows mark clone size as missing; the rest say once, few, many or name a class of expanded clone.

j_call: TRBJ1-2
v_call: TRBV10-2
clone_size: few
d_call: NA
cdr3_aa: CASSASEANYGYTF
cdr3_nt: TGCGCCAGCTCCGCGAGCGAAGCTAACTATGGCTACACCTTC

j_call: TRBJ2-1
v_call: TRBV7-2
clone_size: NA
d_call: NA
cdr3_aa: CASSLGRGAFPEQFF
cdr3_nt: TGTGCCAGCAGCTTAGGACGGGGGGCCTTTCCCGAGCAGTTCTTC

j_call: TRBJ2-5
v_call: TRBV5-6
clone_size: NA
d_call: NA
cdr3_aa: CASSLNSLRETQYF
cdr3_nt: TGTGCCAGTAGCTTGAATTCTCTCCGAGAGACCCAGTACTTC

j_call: TRBJ1-4
v_call: TRBV19
clone_size: NA
d_call: NA
cdr3_aa: CASSIDTGSAGTTNEKLFF
cdr3_nt: TGTGCCAGTAGTATAGATACTGGGAGTGCCGGGACAACAAATGAAAAACTGTTTTTT

j_call: TRBJ1-3
v_call: TRBV6-1
clone_size: NA
d_call: NA
cdr3_aa: CASSEQGNTIYF
cdr3_nt: TGTGCCAGCAGTGAGCAGGGAAACACCATATATTTT

j_call: TRBJ2-7
v_call: TRBV4-3
clone_size: NA
d_call: TRBD2
cdr3_aa: CASSQERAGFYEQYF
cdr3_nt: TGCGCCAGCAGCCAAGAGCGAGCGGGGTTCTACGAGCAGTACTTC

j_call: TRBJ1-2
v_call: TRBV4-3
clone_size: NA
d_call: NA
cdr3_aa: CASSQGPGGGSGYTF
cdr3_nt: TGCGCCAGCAGCCAAGGCCCCGGGGGGGGTTCTGGCTACACCTTC

j_call: TRBJ2-6
v_call: TRBV18
clone_size: NA
d_call: TRBD1
cdr3_aa: CASSANTGAGANVLTF
cdr3_nt: TGTGCCAGCTCAGCAAACACAGGGGCTGGGGCCAACGTCCTGACTTTC

j_call: TRBJ1-5
v_call: TRBV16
clone_size: medium-sized
d_call: NA
cdr3_aa: CASSQLSPSNQPQHF
cdr3_nt: TGTGCCAGCAGCCAATTAAGCCCCTCTAATCAGCCCCAGCATTTT

j_call: TRBJ1-5
v_call: TRBV18
clone_size: NA
d_call: NA
cdr3_aa: CASSLGSYSNQPQHF
cdr3_nt: TGTGCCAGCTCACTGGGCAGCTATAGCAATCAGCCCCAGCATTTT

j_call: TRBJ1-2
v_call: TRBV7-9
clone_size: NA
d_call: TRBD1
cdr3_aa: CASSLAGQGNSGYTF
cdr3_nt: TGTGCCAGCAGCTTAGCGGGACAGGGAAACAGTGGCTACACCTTC

j_call: TRBJ1-1
v_call: TRBV6-6
clone_size: NA
d_call: NA
cdr3_aa: CASRITSLGGTSEAFF
cdr3_nt: TGTGCCAGCAGGATTACGTCGCTGGGGGGGACGAGTGAAGCTTTCTTT

j_call: TRBJ2-1
v_call: TRBV5-1
clone_size: NA
d_call: TRBD2
cdr3_aa: CASSLDGGMNEQFF
cdr3_nt: TGCGCCAGCAGCTTGGACGGGGGGATGAATGAGCAGTTCTTC

j_call: TRBJ2-1
v_call: TRBV30
clone_size: NA
d_call: TRBD2
cdr3_aa: CAWASGYNEQFF
cdr3_nt: TGTGCCTGGGCTAGCGGATACAATGAGCAGTTCTTC

j_call: TRBJ1-1
v_call: TRBV4-2
clone_size: NA
d_call: NA
cdr3_aa: CASSQDHGRLMNTEAFF
cdr3_nt: TGTGCCAGCAGCCAAGATCACGGTAGACTGATGAACACTGAAGCTTTCTTT

j_call: TRBJ2-4
v_call: TRBV23-1
clone_size: NA
d_call: TRBD2
cdr3_aa: CASEGRVLAKNIQYF
cdr3_nt: TGCGCCAGCGAGGGGAGGGTACTAGCCAAAAACATTCAGTACTTC

j_call: TRBJ1-2
v_call: TRBV29-1
clone_size: once
d_call: NA
cdr3_aa: CSAPGGENYGYTF
cdr3_nt: TGCAGCGCCCCTGGGGGGGAGAACTATGGCTACACCTTC

j_call: TRBJ1-4
v_call: TRBV30
clone_size: few
d_call: NA
cdr3_aa: CAWSVQGIGEKLFF
cdr3_nt: TGTGCCTGGAGTGTCCAGGGTATCGGCGAAAAACTGTTTTTT

j_call: TRBJ2-5
v_call: TRBV4-2
clone_size: NA
d_call: NA
cdr3_aa: CASSQPQGEGETQYF
cdr3_nt: TGTGCCAGCAGCCAACCACAGGGGGAGGGAGAGACCCAGTACTTC

j_call: TRBJ2-2
v_call: TRBV5-4
clone_size: NA
d_call: NA
cdr3_aa: CASSLKGLRTGELFF
cdr3_nt: TGTGCCAGCAGCTTGAAGGGGCTGAGAACCGGGGAGCTGTTTTTT

j_call: TRBJ1-6
v_call: TRBV27
clone_size: NA
d_call: NA
cdr3_aa: CASSRGPLGDSYNSPLHF
cdr3_nt: TGTGCCAGCAGCAGAGGCCCTTTAGGGGACTCCTATAATTCACCCCTCCACTTT

j_call: TRBJ2-7
v_call: TRBV2
clone_size: NA
d_call: NA
cdr3_aa: CASSEILVSYEQYF
cdr3_nt: TGTGCCAGCAGTGAAATACTAGTTTCTTACGAGCAGTACTTC

j_call: TRBJ1-2
v_call: TRBV27
clone_size: NA
d_call: TRBD1
cdr3_aa: CASSLTGVYGYTF
cdr3_nt: TGTGCCAGCAGTTTGACAGGGGTCTATGGCTACACCTTC

j_call: TRBJ1-1
v_call: TRBV4-2
clone_size: NA
d_call: NA
cdr3_aa: CASSQEVGGAPEAFF
cdr3_nt: TGTGCCAGCAGCCAAGAGGTAGGAGGGGCACCTGAAGCTTTCTTT

j_call: TRBJ1-6
v_call: TRBV27
clone_size: NA
d_call: NA
cdr3_aa: CASSMIPRGNSPLHF
cdr3_nt: TGTGCCAGCAGTATGATCCCACGGGGTAATTCACCCCTCCACTTT

j_call: TRBJ1-2
v_call: TRBV5-6
clone_size: NA
d_call: NA
cdr3_aa: CASSLESEFESYGYTF
cdr3_nt: TGTGCCAGCAGCTTGGAATCGGAGTTCGAGAGCTATGGCTACACCTTC

j_call: TRBJ2-1
v_call: TRBV7-9
clone_size: NA
d_call: NA
cdr3_aa: CASSRDTSNNEQFF
cdr3_nt: TGTGCCAGCAGCCGGGATACTAGCAACAATGAGCAGTTCTTC

j_call: TRBJ2-7
v_call: TRBV30
clone_size: once
d_call: TRBD1
cdr3_aa: CAWSSGTGDYEQYF
cdr3_nt: TGTGCCTGGTCCAGCGGGACAGGGGACTACGAGCAGTACTTC

j_call: TRBJ1-2
v_call: TRBV30
clone_size: NA
d_call: NA
cdr3_aa: CAWDQGTLNYGYTF
cdr3_nt: TGTGCCTGGGATCAGGGAACGCTCAACTATGGCTACACCTTC

j_call: TRBJ1-4
v_call: TRBV5-6
clone_size: NA
d_call: TRBD1
cdr3_aa: CASSSTGLDEKLFF
cdr3_nt: TGTGCCAGCAGCTCGACAGGGCTAGATGAAAAACTGTTTTTT

j_call: TRBJ2-2
v_call: TRBV29-1
clone_size: NA
d_call: NA
cdr3_aa: CSVPEAGGELFF
cdr3_nt: TGCAGCGTTCCCGAAGCTGGCGGGGAGCTGTTTTTT

j_call: TRBJ1-1
v_call: TRBV30
clone_size: NA
d_call: NA
cdr3_aa: CAWRQEWGKCEAFF
cdr3_nt: TGTGCCTGGAGACAGGAGTGGGGTAAATGTGAAGCTTTCTTT

j_call: TRBJ1-1
v_call: TRBV5-1
clone_size: NA
d_call: NA
cdr3_aa: CASSLAGVGLNTEAFF
cdr3_nt: TGCGCCAGCAGCTTGGCCGGAGTTGGGTTGAACACTGAAGCTTTCTTT

j_call: TRBJ2-7
v_call: TRBV30
clone_size: once
d_call: TRBD1
cdr3_aa: CAWAPGQGRQQYF
cdr3_nt: TGTGCCTGGGCTCCGGGACAGGGGCGCCAGCAGTACTTC

j_call: TRBJ2-1
v_call: TRBV30
clone_size: once
d_call: NA
cdr3_aa: CACLPGREIGGFF
cdr3_nt: TGTGCCTGTTTGCCTGGACGGGAAATAGGGGGGTTCTTC

j_call: TRBJ1-1
v_call: TRBV29-1
clone_size: NA
d_call: TRBD1
cdr3_aa: CSGGQGAHTEAFF
cdr3_nt: TGCAGCGGTGGACAGGGGGCTCACACTGAAGCTTTCTTT

j_call: TRBJ1-1
v_call: TRBV11-2
clone_size: NA
d_call: NA
cdr3_aa: CASSLVGTLNTEAFF
cdr3_nt: TGTGCCAGCAGCTTAGTGGGGACACTGAACACTGAAGCTTTCTTT

j_call: TRBJ1-6
v_call: TRBV7-9
clone_size: NA
d_call: TRBD1
cdr3_aa: CASSPLSGTANSPLHF
cdr3_nt: TGTGCCAGCAGCCCCCTCTCCGGGACAGCAAATTCACCCCTCCACTTT

j_call: TRBJ2-1
v_call: TRBV6-6
clone_size: once
d_call: TRBD1
cdr3_aa: CASSYLGTGTDNEQFF
cdr3_nt: TGTGCCAGCAGTTACTTAGGGACAGGGACTGACAATGAGCAGTTCTTC

j_call: TRBJ1-3
v_call: TRBV13
clone_size: NA
d_call: NA
cdr3_aa: CASNLQAAGNTIYF
cdr3_nt: TGTGCCAGCAACCTACAGGCGGCTGGAAACACCATATATTTT

j_call: TRBJ2-7
v_call: TRBV6-6
clone_size: few
d_call: TRBD2
cdr3_aa: CASSLTSGSSEQYF
cdr3_nt: TGTGCCAGCAGTCTAACTAGCGGGAGCTCCGAGCAGTACTTC

j_call: TRBJ2-1
v_call: TRBV7-2
clone_size: NA
d_call: NA
cdr3_aa: CASSSGPGRGIDNEQFF
cdr3_nt: TGTGCCAGCAGCTCGGGACCAGGGAGGGGGATCGACAATGAGCAGTTCTTC

j_call: TRBJ2-3
v_call: TRBV5-6
clone_size: NA
d_call: NA
cdr3_aa: CASSLQSEDTQYF
cdr3_nt: TGTGCCAGCAGCTTACAGTCCGAAGATACGCAGTATTTT

j_call: TRBJ2-2
v_call: TRBV4-3
clone_size: few
d_call: NA
cdr3_aa: CASSQEGTLNTGELFF
cdr3_nt: TGCGCCAGCAGCCAAGAAGGGACACTGAACACCGGGGAGCTGTTTTTT

j_call: TRBJ1-5
v_call: TRBV6-5
clone_size: NA
d_call: TRBD1
cdr3_aa: CATTGGLNQPQHF
cdr3_nt: TGTGCCACCACAGGGGGACTCAATCAGCCCCAGCATTTT

j_call: TRBJ2-1
v_call: TRBV11-2
clone_size: NA
d_call: NA
cdr3_aa: CASSLVAGTAVF
cdr3_nt: TGTGCCAGCAGCTTAGTGGCGGGGACGGCGGTCTTC

j_call: TRBJ2-5
v_call: TRBV30
clone_size: NA
d_call: TRBD2
cdr3_aa: CAWSAGGGAETQYF
cdr3_nt: TGTGCCTGGAGTGCGGGCGGGGGGGCCGAGACCCAGTACTTC

j_call: TRBJ2-2
v_call: TRBV11-2
clone_size: NA
d_call: NA
cdr3_aa: CASSHAGLREELFF
cdr3_nt: TGTGCCAGCAGCCACGCGGGTTTAAGGGAGGAGCTGTTTTTT

j_call: TRBJ1-1
v_call: TRBV5-1
clone_size: NA
d_call: NA
cdr3_aa: CASSWGGRRTEAFF
cdr3_nt: TGCGCCAGCAGCTGGGGAGGGCGGCGCACTGAAGCTTTCTTT

j_call: TRBJ2-1
v_call: TRBV6-1
clone_size: NA
d_call: TRBD2
cdr3_aa: CASSEFSGRSDEQFF
cdr3_nt: TGTGCCAGCAGTGAATTTAGCGGGAGGAGCGATGAGCAGTTCTTC

j_call: TRBJ1-4
v_call: TRBV11-2
clone_size: NA
d_call: NA
cdr3_aa: CASSSISTNEKLFF
cdr3_nt: TGTGCCAGCAGCTCTATTTCAACTAATGAAAAACTGTTTTTT

j_call: TRBJ2-7
v_call: TRBV7-3
clone_size: NA
d_call: TRBD2
cdr3_aa: CASSLTTGGRYEQYF
cdr3_nt: TGTGCCAGCAGCTTAACTACCGGGGGGAGGTACGAGCAGTACTTC

j_call: TRBJ1-3
v_call: TRBV6-5
clone_size: NA
d_call: NA
cdr3_aa: CASSYSRGPKNTIYF
cdr3_nt: TGTGCCAGCAGTTACTCCAGGGGTCCCAAAAACACCATATATTTT